This entry lists 23 T cell receptor beta chains sequenced from one sample in a study of Ad26.COV2.S vaccination and SARS-CoV-2 variants (dated by TCRdb to the early 2020s). Library generation was performed with the immunoSEQ multiplex PCR assay. TCRdb retrieved this table from immuneACCESS and kept in-frame rearrangements only. Not all clones are present; in checked studies, unresolved V genes account for under half, and no reason is known for the remainder. Across this sample there are hundreds of thousands of clones, with 92% seen only once. The ten top clones hold about 1.6% of the sample. Interpreted using the paper, the treatment or condition label stands for: roughly 20 received Ad26.COV2.S at low or high dose, single or two shots; about five received placebo; per-sample allocation not given. For vaccine and placebo recipients, repertoires were sequenced using samples collected on day 63 after the first injection.

The specimen was peripheral blood, collected in a trial of Ad26.COV2.S vaccine versus placebo. All receptors come from a person between 18 and 65 years old who received the Ad26.COV2.S COVID-19 vaccine or a placebo.

CDR3 coding DNA: TGTGCCAGCAGCTTTACAGGGACCACTAATGAAAAACTGTTTTTT. It specifies CASSFTGTTNEKLFF. This rearrangement joins TRBV7-2 to TRBJ1-4, with a possible D match to TRBD1 (6 bases). V lost 3 bases and J lost 2, with 10 bases in between. CDR3 length equals 15 residues. Germline V lookup: CDR1 SGHTA, CDR2 FQGNSA.

The gene calls are TRBV19 and TRBJ1-2; no firm D call. V was pared by 6 bases and J by 5 bases, with 22 bases between. CDR3 length: 16 residues. Per the germline V gene, CDR1 is LNHDA and CDR2 is SQIVND (reference sequence). CDR3 DNA: TGTGCCAGTAGGTTGGCACCGGTGATCGTCGATTATGGCTACACCTTC. This gives the protein CASRLAPVIVDYGYTF.

The CDR3 DNA reads as TGTGCCAGCAGCGGGCGACAGTCCGGGGAGCTGTTTTTT. Its translation: CASSGRQSGELFF. The J gene is TRBJ2-2, the V gene TRBV9, with D tentatively TRBD1 (5 bases). The germline gives CDR1 SGDLS, CDR2 YYNGEE. V shed 3 bases and J shed 6 bases, with 9 bases lying between them. The CDR3 consists of 13 residues.

The chain joins TRBV2 to TRBJ2-7; TRBD1 agrees at 8 bases. The V gene's germline CDR1 is SNHLY and CDR2 FYNNEI. V lost 8 bases and J lost 5; bases outside the gene matches: 8. The CDR3 covers 13 residues. Written as DNA, the CDR3 is TGTGCCAGCTCGGCAGGGGGCGGGGACGAGCAGTACTTC. This sequence encodes CASSAGGGDEQYF. Complete variable domain (other parts from reference TRBV2 and TRBJ2-7): EPEVTQTPSHQVTQMGQEVILRCVPISNHLYFYWYRQILGQKVEFLVSFYNNEISEKSEIFDDQFSVERPDGSNFTLKIRSTKLEDSAMYFCASSAGGGDEQYFGPGTRLTVT.

This CDR3 is CASTGHPLSYNEQFF. CDR3 nucleotide sequence: TGTGCCAGCACTGGTCACCCCCTCTCCTACAATGAGCAGTTCTTC. V is TRBV27 and J is TRBJ2-1; no reliable D call. CDR1 is MNHEY and CDR2 is SMNVEV in the germline V gene (reference sequence). Trimming took 7 bases from V and 0 from J, leaving 13 bases between them. The CDR3 has 15 amino acids.

This clone has a single count. The chain uses TRBV28 and TRBJ1-5, with 7 positions matching TRBD1. CDR1 and CDR2 from the germline V gene are MDHEN and SYDVKM. This CDR3 has 16 residues. The J segment lost 0 bases and the V segment lost 10 bases, leaving 12 bases of the junction unmatched. The CDR3 nucleotides read TGTGCCAACCCCAGGGACAGCACTCTTAGCAATCAGCCCCAGCATTTT. This sequence encodes CANPRDSTLSNQPQHF.

This chain connects TRBV7-2 to TRBJ2-1, with D perhaps matching TRBD1 or TRBD2 (5 bases each). Germline CDR1 and CDR2: SGHTA and FQGNSA. V was pared by 3 bases and J by 2 bases, with 17 bases between. The CDR3 has 17 amino acids. The CDR3 protein is CASSFRKTPGPYNEQFF. The CDR3 coding sequence is TGTGCCAGCAGCTTCAGGAAAACCCCGGGGCCCTACAATGAGCAGTTCTTC.

The rearrangement joins TRBV2 to TRBJ2-7; 9 bases fit TRBD2. Trimming took 5 bases from V and 4 from J; bases not matched to a gene: 3. Germline loops: CDR1 SNHLY, CDR2 FYNNEI. The CDR3 is 13 residues long. In DNA, the CDR3 is TGTGCCAGCAGTTTGACTAGCGGTTACGAGCAGTACTTC. Amino acid sequence: CASSLTSGYEQYF. Looking up the rest from reference TRBV2 and TRBJ2-7 gives the full variable domain: EPEVTQTPSHQVTQMGQEVILRCVPISNHLYFYWYRQILGQKVEFLVSFYNNEISEKSEIFDDQFSVERPDGSNFTLKIRSTKLEDSAMYFCASSLTSGYEQYFGPGTRLTVT.

The sample holds one count of this clone. The chain is built from TRBV7-9 and TRBJ2-3; 8 positions match TRBD1. Germline CDR1 reads SEHNR; CDR2 reads FQNEAQ (reference sequence). V was clipped by 2 bases and J by 1 base; unmatched bases: 5. The CDR3 totals 16 residues. For the CDR3, the DNA is TGTGCCAGCAGCTTATGGCCGGGACAGGGCACAGATACGCAGTATTTT. The encoded protein is CASSLWPGQGTDTQYF.

The genes are TRBV2 and TRBJ1-2, with a tentative D call TRBD1 (6 bases). The CDR3 has 13 amino acids. Trimming cost V 9 bases and J 7 bases, with 18 bases left between them. In germline, CDR1 is SNHLY, CDR2 FYNNEI. CDR3 residues: CASSRGGRSGYTF. CDR3 DNA sequence: TGTGCCAGTAGCCGGGGGGGGCGTTCTGGCTACACCTTC.

The chain has TRBV4-3 and TRBJ2-7, with D hard to call. The CDR3 spans 13 residues. V shed 1 base and J shed 2 bases, with 6 bases lying between them. Germline loops: CDR1 LGHNA, CDR2 YSLEER. The CDR3 region is CASSQGPPYEQYF. The CDR3 DNA follows: TGCGCCAGCAGCCAAGGTCCCCCCTACGAGCAGTACTTC.

The rearrangement joins TRBV3-1 (or the pseudogene TRBV3-2) to TRBJ2-3, with D uncertain. The ends were cut back, 6 bases at V and 1 base at J, with 14 bases in the middle. The CDR3 is 15 amino acids. Germline V gene lookup returns CDR1 LGHDT and CDR2 YNNKEL (reference sequence). The CDR3 DNA reads TGTGCCAGCAGTGTAATAGGTGTGGGCACAGATACGCAGTATTTT. As protein: CASSVIGVGTDTQYF.

V gene TRBV5-6 combines with J gene TRBJ2-7, with TRBD2 matching over 13 bases. Germline trimming cut 4 bases from V and 7 bases from J; bases unmatched to any gene: 11. The CDR3 is made up of 16 amino acids. Per germline, CDR1 SGHDT and CDR2 YYEEEE. The CDR3 region is CASSIQTSGGLGEQYF. Here the CDR3 DNA reads TGTGCCAGCAGCATCCAGACTAGCGGGGGGCTGGGAGAGCAGTACTTC.

Only one count was recorded for this clone. This chain connects TRBV7-2 to TRBJ2-5; D is unresolved. CDR1 is SGHTA, CDR2 FQGNSA, per germline. There are 13 residues in the CDR3. Trimming cost V 3 bases and J 5 bases, with 10 bases left between them. The CDR3 sequence is CASSFGLGETQYF. CDR3 nucleotide sequence: TGTGCCAGCAGCTTTGGGCTGGGTGAGACCCAGTACTTC.

This rearrangement joins TRBV25-1 to TRBJ1-2; 7 bases fit TRBD1. V lost 6 bases to trimming and J lost 1 base; unmatched junction nucleotides: 5. Germline lookup yields CDR1 MGHDK and CDR2 SYGVNS. CDR3 length: 14 residues. DNA of the CDR3: TGTGCCAGCAGCCCGGACAGGATTAACTATGGCTACACCTTC. Amino acids: CASSPDRINYGYTF.

The chain uses TRBV27 and TRBJ2-2; 10 bases are a match to TRBD2. The CDR3 consists of 16 residues. Unmatched junction bases numbered 8, after V lost 3 bases and J lost 7 bases. Germline V lookup: CDR1 MNHEY, CDR2 SMNVEV (reference sequence). In DNA, the CDR3 is TGTGCCAGCAGTTTGGGTACTAGCGGGGTTTTCGGGGAGCTGTTTTTT. Protein product: CASSLGTSGVFGELFF.

This chain joins TRBV10-3 and TRBJ2-1, with D unresolved. Germline V lookup: CDR1 ENHRY, CDR2 SYGVKD. The V and J ends lost 7 bases and 1 base respectively, with 8 bases between them. The CDR3 length is 13 residues. The CDR3 loop reads CAIMENSYNEQFF. The CDR3, as DNA: TGTGCCATCATGGAGAATTCCTACAATGAGCAGTTCTTC.

The chain has TRBV7-8 and TRBJ1-1; no definite D call. The CDR3 extends over 12 amino acids. Germline values: CDR1 SGHVS, CDR2 FQNEAQ. V dropped 3 bases and J dropped 4 bases, with 6 bases sitting between them. The CDR3 sequence: CASSFRATEAFF. The CDR3 DNA follows: TGTGCCAGCAGCTTTCGGGCCACTGAAGCTTTCTTT.

The genes are TRBV6-6 and TRBJ1-3; the D gene is possibly TRBD1 (5 bases). V dropped 6 bases and J dropped 1 base, with 13 bases sitting between them. The CDR3 length is 15 residues. Germline V CDR1 and CDR2: MNHNY, SVGAGI (reference sequence). The chain's CDR3 is CASRLAGVSGNTIYF. The CDR3 DNA follows: TGTGCCAGCAGGCTTGCGGGGGTGTCTGGAAACACCATATATTTT.

CDR3 loop: CASSPIQGTEAFF. CDR3 DNA sequence: TGTGCCAGCTCACCAATCCAGGGCACTGAAGCTTTCTTT. V is TRBV18 and J is TRBJ1-1; maybe TRBD1 (5 bases). The CDR3 runs 13 residues. From germline, CDR1 is KGHSH and CDR2 LQKENI. V was trimmed by 2 bases and J by 4 bases, leaving 8 bases between them.

The chain carries TRBV21-1 and TRBJ1-6. TRBV21-1 corresponds to a pseudogene. The CDR3 sequence is 17 residues long. CDR3 in DNA: TGTGCCAGCAGCTCGGGCCCTTTGGGCTCCTATAATTCACCCCTCCACTTT. Amino acid sequence: CASSSGPLGSYNSPLHF.

This chain joins TRBV5-4 and TRBJ2-5; D is tentatively TRBD1 or TRBD2 (6 bases each). Trimming took 6 bases from V and 5 from J, leaving 20 bases between them. This CDR3 has 15 amino acids. Germline CDR1 is SGHNT and CDR2 is YYREEE (reference sequence). The CDR3 coding sequence is TGTGCCAGCACCACCGGTGGGGGGCGTGCCGAGACCCAGTACTTC. The encoded protein is CASTTGGGRAETQYF.

The chain joins TRBV7-2 to TRBJ2-2; tentatively, D is TRBD1 (5 bases). The CDR3 spans 17 residues. The germline V gene encodes CDR1 SGHTA and CDR2 FQGNSA. V was trimmed by 8 bases and J by 0 bases, leaving 19 bases between them. This CDR3 is CASRPPNRGANTGELFF. In DNA, the CDR3 is TGTGCCAGCCGCCCCCCCAATAGGGGCGCGAACACCGGGGAGCTGTTTTTT.